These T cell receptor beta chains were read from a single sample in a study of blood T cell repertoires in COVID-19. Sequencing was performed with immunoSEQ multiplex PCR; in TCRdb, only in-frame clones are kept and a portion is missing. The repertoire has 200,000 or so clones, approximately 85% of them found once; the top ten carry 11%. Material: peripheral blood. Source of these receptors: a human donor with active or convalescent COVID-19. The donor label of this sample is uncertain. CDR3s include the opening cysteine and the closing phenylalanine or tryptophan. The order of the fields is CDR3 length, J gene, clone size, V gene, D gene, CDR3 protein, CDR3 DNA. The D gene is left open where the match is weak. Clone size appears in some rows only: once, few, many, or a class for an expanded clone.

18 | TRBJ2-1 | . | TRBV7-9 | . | CASSLHPGRLSSYNEQFF | TGTGCCAGCAGCTTACACCCGGGGAGGTTAAGCTCCTACAATGAGCAGTTCTTC
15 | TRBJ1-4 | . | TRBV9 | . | CASSVEVGEVEKLFF | TGTGCCAGCAGCGTAGAAGTAGGGGAGGTAGAAAAACTGTTTTTT
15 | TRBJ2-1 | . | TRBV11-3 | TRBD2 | CASSTSGSAYNEQFF | TGTGCCAGCAGCACTAGCGGGAGTGCCTACAATGAGCAGTTCTTC
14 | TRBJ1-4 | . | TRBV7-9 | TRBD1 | CASRQGSKNEKLFF | TGTGCCAGCAGACAGGGGTCGAAGAATGAAAAACTGTTTTTT
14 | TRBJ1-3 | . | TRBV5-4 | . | CASSLPGRGNTIYF | TGTGCCAGCAGCTTGCCAGGCCGTGGAAACACCATATATTTT
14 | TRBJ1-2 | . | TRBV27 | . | CASRPDGGKYGYTF | TGTGCCAGCAGGCCCGACGGGGGTAAATATGGCTACACCTTC
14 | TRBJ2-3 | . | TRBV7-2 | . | CASRLAASTDTQYF | TGTGCCAGCAGACTAGCTGCTAGCACAGATACGCAGTATTTT
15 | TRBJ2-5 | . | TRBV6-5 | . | CASSTGPEGGETQYF | TGTGCCAGCAGCACAGGCCCCGAAGGAGGGGAGACCCAGTACTTC
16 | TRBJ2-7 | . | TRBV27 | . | CASATPGTSSSYEQYF | TGTGCCAGCGCCACCCCCGGGACATCCTCTTCCTACGAGCAGTACTTC
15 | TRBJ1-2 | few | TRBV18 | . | CASSPPGRSTYGYTF | TGTGCCAGCTCACCACCGGGGCGTTCAACCTATGGCTACACCTTC
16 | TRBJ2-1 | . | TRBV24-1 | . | CATSDLSANSYNEQFF | TGTGCCACCAGTGATTTGAGCGCCAACTCCTACAATGAGCAGTTCTTC
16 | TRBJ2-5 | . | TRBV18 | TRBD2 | CASSLRLAGRQETQYF | TGTGCCAGCTCACTTCGACTAGCGGGAAGGCAAGAGACCCAGTACTTC
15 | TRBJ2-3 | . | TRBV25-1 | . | CASSLYRGIADTQYF | TGTGCCAGCAGCCTGTATCGCGGGATAGCAGATACGCAGTATTTT
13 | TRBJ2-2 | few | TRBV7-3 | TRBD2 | CASSLGLAGELFF | TGTGCCAGCAGCTTAGGACTAGCCGGGGAGCTGTTTTTT
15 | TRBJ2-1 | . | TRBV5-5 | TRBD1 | CASSLVPGQPNEQFF | TGTGCCAGCAGCTTGGTCCCGGGACAGCCTAATGAGCAGTTCTTC
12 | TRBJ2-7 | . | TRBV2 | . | CASSVLSYEQYF | TGTGCCAGCAGTGTACTCTCCTACGAGCAGTACTTC
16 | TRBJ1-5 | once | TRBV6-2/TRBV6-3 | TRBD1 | CASSYSRQGRNQPQHF | TGTGCCAGCAGTTACTCGAGACAGGGACGCAATCAGCCCCAGCATTTT
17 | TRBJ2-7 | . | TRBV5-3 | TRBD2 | CARSHPGTSGRAGEQYF | TGTGCCAGAAGCCACCCCGGGACTAGCGGGAGGGCCGGGGAGCAGTACTTC
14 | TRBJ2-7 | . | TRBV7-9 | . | CASSEKIQGGEQYF | TGTGCCAGCAGCGAAAAAATACAGGGCGGGGAGCAGTACTTC
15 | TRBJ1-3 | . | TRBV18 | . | CASSPTGDHGNTIYF | TGTGCCAGCTCGCCGACGGGAGACCATGGAAACACCATATATTTT
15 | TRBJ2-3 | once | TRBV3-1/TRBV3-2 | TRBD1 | CASSHGTGGADTQYF | TGTGCCAGCAGCCACGGGACAGGGGGCGCAGATACGCAGTATTTT
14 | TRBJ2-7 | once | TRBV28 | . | CASSDSALGYEQYF | TGTGCCAGCAGTGACAGCGCGTTAGGATACGAGCAGTACTTC
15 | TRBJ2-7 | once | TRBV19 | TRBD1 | CASSPSGTVSYEQYF | TGTGCCAGTAGCCCATCCGGGACAGTCTCCTACGAGCAGTACTTC
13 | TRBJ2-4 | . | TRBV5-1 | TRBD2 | CASRDVAGGPWYF | TGCGCCAGTCGGGACGTTGCGGGAGGGCCGTGGTACTTC
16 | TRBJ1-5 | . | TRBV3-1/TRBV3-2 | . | CASSQDLPGVGGPQHF | TGTGCCAGCAGCCAAGATCTACCAGGGGTTGGTGGGCCCCAGCATTTT
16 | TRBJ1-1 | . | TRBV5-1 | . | CASRVYRSTQNTEAFF | TGCGCCAGCAGGGTCTATCGAAGTACCCAGAACACTGAAGCTTTCTTT
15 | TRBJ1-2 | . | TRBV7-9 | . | CASSSPGGATYGYTF | TGTGCCAGCAGCTCCCCCGGGGGGGCGACCTATGGCTACACCTTC
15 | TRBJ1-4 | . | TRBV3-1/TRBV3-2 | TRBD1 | CASSPTTGGLEKLFF | TGTGCCAGCAGCCCGACGACAGGGGGCCTAGAAAAACTGTTTTTT
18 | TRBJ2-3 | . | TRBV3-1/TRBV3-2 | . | CASSHTSPENNKLDTQYF | TGTGCCAGCAGCCACACTAGCCCGGAGAATAATAAGTTGGATACGCAGTATTTT
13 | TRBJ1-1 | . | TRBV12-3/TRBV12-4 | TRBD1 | CASSPGTGLQAFF | TGTGCCAGCAGTCCCGGGACAGGATTGCAAGCTTTCTTT